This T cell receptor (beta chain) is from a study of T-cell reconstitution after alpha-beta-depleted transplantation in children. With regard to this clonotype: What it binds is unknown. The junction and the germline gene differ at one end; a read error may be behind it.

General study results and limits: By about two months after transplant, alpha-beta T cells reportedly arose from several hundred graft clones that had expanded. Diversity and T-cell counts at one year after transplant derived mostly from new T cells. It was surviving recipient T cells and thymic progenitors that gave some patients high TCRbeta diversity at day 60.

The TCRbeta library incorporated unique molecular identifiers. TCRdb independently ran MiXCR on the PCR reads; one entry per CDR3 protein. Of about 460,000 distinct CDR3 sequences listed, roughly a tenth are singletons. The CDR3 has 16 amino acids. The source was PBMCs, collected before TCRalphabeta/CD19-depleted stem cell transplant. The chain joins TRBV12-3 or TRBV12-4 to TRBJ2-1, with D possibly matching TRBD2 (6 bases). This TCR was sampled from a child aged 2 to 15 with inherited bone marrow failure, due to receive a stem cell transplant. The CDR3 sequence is CASRNRDLFAYNDQFF. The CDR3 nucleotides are TGTGCCAGCAGAAACCGGGACTTATTCGCGTACAATGACCAGTTCTTC.